This TCR beta chain was sequenced during a study of blood T cell repertoires in COVID-19. Sequenced by immunoSEQ multiplex PCR; TCRdb stores in-frame clones only, minus some. Here the sample spans under 250,000 clones, around 86% being singletons. The germline V gene has CDR1 GTSNPN and CDR2 SVGIG (reference sequence). V was trimmed by 5 bases and J by 4 bases, leaving 11 bases between them. CDR3 length equals 12 residues. The chain is built from TRBV30 and TRBJ1-2; possibly TRBD1 for D (6 bases). The origin of this receptor is a woman aged 50 to 60 with acute COVID-19. Sequenced input: PBMCs or T cells enriched from blood (not recorded which). The CDR3 DNA follows: TGTGCCTGGGGGGGCAACGCCTATGGCTACACCTTC. Protein product: CAWGGNAYGYTF.